This entry describes one T cell receptor (beta chain). The antigen remains undetermined. The PCR contained 60 Vbeta and 13 Jbeta primers. TCRdb's table, derived via immunoSEQ multiplex PCR, lists solely in-frame clones and lacks some. The top ten hold approximately 4.2% of the sample, which has just under 65,000 clones, around 80% seen once. Trimming stripped 5 bases from V and 8 bases from J, with 15 bases between. This CDR3 contains 13 residues. Germline CDR1 is LNHDA and CDR2 is SQIVND (reference sequence). The data derive from a study of cytomegalovirus exposure and HLA in healthy donors. The overall study: An analysis done earlier identified about 120 million unique TCR beta sequences from about 179 million T cells.

Findings and caveats of the study: Rarity held for most TCR sequences, but there were some public TCRs that occurred in many donors. Association of a missense DCLRE1C variant with TCR beta V- and J-gene trimming was reported in a later analysis. A later analysis reportedly found that, within productive TCRs, an Asian-associated ancestry cluster had fewer N-insertions than the mean observed across the roughly 670 donors.

The chain links TRBV19 to TRBJ1-2, with D perhaps TRBD1 (6 bases). This clonotype was obtained from a woman younger than 45 in good health and CMV-seronegative. The sequencing sample was made of PBMCs. CDR3 DNA sequence: TGTGCCAGTAGTCCTCAACAGGGTAAAGGCTACACCTTC. It specifies CASSPQQGKGYTF.